The 2 T cell receptor beta chains below come from one sample, sequenced in a study of T-cell memory formation after mild COVID-19. TCRdb ran MiXCR on the 5' RACE reads and lists one entry per CDR3 protein. This table holds roughly 86,000 distinct CDR3 sequences, less than 15% found once. Input material: PBMCs or a T cell subset sorted from them (not recorded which). The source of these receptors is an adult woman who had mild COVID-19 (a few samples of this study predate the infection). Cell type and time point are not known.

V is TRBV7-6 and J is TRBJ1-1, with D possibly matching TRBD1 (5 bases). V shed 1 base and J shed 3 bases, with 21 bases lying between them. CDR3 length: 18 amino acids. Per germline, CDR1 SGHVS and CDR2 FNYEAQ. The CDR3 sequence: CASSLDAVGWVGDTEAFF. As DNA, the CDR3 is TGTGCCAGCAGCTTAGATGCCGTTGGTTGGGTAGGGGACACTGAAGCTTTCTTT.

This clonotype was observed a few times. The V and J genes are TRBV5-1 and TRBJ2-7; possibly TRBD2 for D (5 bases). Germline CDR1 is SGHRS and CDR2 is YFSETQ. The CDR3 has 14 residues. V lost 0 bases, J lost 0 bases, and 7 bases lay in between. CDR3 nucleotide sequence: TGCGCCAGCAGCTTGGTCGGGGACTCCTACGAGCAGTACTTC. Translation: CASSLVGDSYEQYF.